Each of the 31 T cell receptor beta chains below was sequenced from the same sample in a study of long-term antiretroviral therapy in people with HIV. Version v3.0 of the immunoSEQ assay ran at survey level. Libraries were prepared by immunoSEQ multiplex PCR; TCRdb keeps only in-frame clonotypes and omits some of them. In the table there are 20,000 to 30,000 clones, about four fifths of which are singletons. The material sequenced was unsorted PBMCs, taken 0.7 years before starting antiretroviral therapy. The receptors stem from a man aged 30-40 years with HIV.

Written as DNA, the CDR3 is TGTGCCTGGAGCGCCCTAGCGGGAGGTTGGGCAGATACGCAGTATTTT. Amino acid sequence: CAWSALAGGWADTQYF. V is TRBV30 and J is TRBJ2-3, with 11 bases aligning to TRBD2. CDR3 size: 16 residues. Germline CDR1 is GTSNPN and CDR2 is SVGIG (reference sequence). V trimming: 3 bases; J trimming: 4 bases; junction bases outside the gene matches: 9.

This clone showed up just a few times. This chain uses TRBV29-1 with TRBJ2-5; 8 bases are a match to TRBD1. Germline CDR1 is SQVTM and CDR2 is ANQGSEA. V lost 2 bases and J lost 5; bases outside the gene matches: 10. The CDR3 sequence is 15 residues long. CDR3 nucleotide sequence: TGCAGCGTTGAAAGTCTCCAGGGGGCGTGGGAGACCCAGTACTTC. Its protein is CSVESLQGAWETQYF.

The rearrangement links TRBV19 to TRBJ1-4, with TRBD1 as a possible D gene (5 bases). With 7 bases removed from V and 4 bases from J, the gap between germline ends came to 19 bases. This CDR3 has 16 residues. CDR1 is LNHDA, CDR2 SQIVND, per germline (reference sequence). The CDR3 DNA reads TGTGCCAGTATCCTGACGGGGGAGGGTCATAATGAAAAACTGTTTTTT. Its protein product is CASILTGEGHNEKLFF.

This clone appeared a single time. The chain carries TRBV5-4 and TRBJ2-2; 9 nucleotides line up with TRBD2. The germline V gene has CDR1 SGHNT and CDR2 YYREEE (reference sequence). This CDR3 has 17 residues. J lost 0 bases, V lost 2 bases, and 5 bases had no gene match. In nucleotides, the CDR3 is TGTGCCAGCAGCTTAGAGCCTAGCGGGGCGAACACCGGGGAGCTGTTTTTT. This codes for CASSLEPSGANTGELFF. The full variable domain, rest sourced from reference TRBV5-4 and TRBJ2-2, is ETGVTQSPTHLIKTRGQQVTLRCSSQSGHNTVSWYQQALGQGPQFIFQYYREEENGRGNFPPRFSGLQFPNYSSELNVNALELDDSALYLCASSLEPSGANTGELFFGEGSRLTVL.

The gene calls are TRBV28 and TRBJ1-6; the D gene is possibly TRBD1 (5 bases). CDR1 is MDHEN and CDR2 is SYDVKM in the germline V gene. The CDR3 has 12 amino acids. V dropped 6 bases and J dropped 14 bases, with 14 bases sitting between them. This chain's CDR3 is CASRIQGLALHF. The CDR3 DNA reads TGTGCCAGCAGGATCCAGGGTTTGGCCCTCCACTTT.

To note about this clone: Other DNA sequences in this specimen translate into the identical CDR3. The gene calls are TRBV5-6 and TRBJ1-1, with a tentative D call TRBD1 (5 bases). V dropped 2 bases and J dropped 7 bases, with 9 bases sitting between them. Germline lookup yields CDR1 SGHDT and CDR2 YYEEEE. The CDR3 runs to 12 residues. The DNA for the CDR3 is TGTGCCAGCAGCTTAAGGGGAGGTGAAGCTTTCTTT. Protein sequence: CASSLRGGEAFF.

V gene TRBV27 combines with J gene TRBJ2-1; TRBD2 matches 7 bases. CDR3 length: 15 residues. J lost 7 bases, V lost 4 bases, and 10 bases had no gene match. From germline, CDR1 is MNHEY and CDR2 SMNVEV (reference sequence). The CDR3 DNA reads TGTGCCAGCAGTTCGCGGACTAGTGTTTCGAATGAGCAGTTCTTC. This translates into CASSSRTSVSNEQFF.

The gene calls are TRBV7-2 and TRBJ2-5; no clear D. Trimming stripped 3 bases from V and 1 base from J, with 6 bases between. The CDR3 covers 13 residues. Germline lookup yields CDR1 SGHTA and CDR2 FQGNSA. DNA for the CDR3: TGTGCCAGCAGCTTCTCTAGCCAAGAGACCCAGTACTTC. Translation gives CASSFSSQETQYF.

V usage is TRBV19 and J usage is TRBJ2-7; maybe TRBD2 (6 bases). The CDR3 consists of 17 residues. Germline V gives CDR1 LNHDA, CDR2 SQIVND (reference sequence). The germline V and J ends were trimmed by 1 base and 3 bases, with 19 bases remaining between them. CDR3 in amino acids: CASSIGPPTIGSYEQYF. The CDR3 region has the DNA TGTGCCAGTAGTATAGGTCCCCCGACAATCGGGAGCTACGAGCAGTACTTC.

This chain uses TRBV11-3 with TRBJ2-5, with TRBD1 matching 7 bases. The germline V gene has CDR1 SGHNT and CDR2 YENEEA. This CDR3 spans 14 amino acids. The V segment lost 3 bases and the J segment 4 bases; nucleotides outside the gene matches: 5. CDR3 bases: TGTGCCAGCAGCTTGACAGGGAACGGAGAGACCCAGTACTTC. Its protein product is CASSLTGNGETQYF.

The chain is built from TRBV28 and TRBJ1-6, with D maybe TRBD1 (5 bases). The CDR3 extends over 15 amino acids. CDR1 and CDR2 (germline): MDHEN, SYDVKM. V gave up 6 bases and J gave up 8 bases, with 17 bases separating them. CDR3 sequence (DNA): TGTGCCAGCAGCCCCCCTCTCACGGGGGATTCACCCCTCCACTTT. This codes for CASSPPLTGDSPLHF. Based on the CDR3 plus reference TRBV28 and TRBJ1-6, the full variable domain is DVKVTQSSRYLVKRTGEKVFLECVQDMDHENMFWYRQDPGLGLRLIYFSYDVKMKEKGDIPEGYSVSREKKERFSLILESASTNQTSMYLCASSPPLTGDSPLHFGNGTRLTVT.

This chain joins TRBV2 and TRBJ1-5, with 7 bases identical to TRBD1. This CDR3 is 16 amino acids long. The trim removed 2 bases at V and 7 bases at J, leaving 11 bases unmatched. Germline-derived CDR1 and CDR2 are SNHLY and FYNNEI. CDR3: CASSELQETGRQPQHF. The DNA of the CDR3 is TGTGCCAGCAGTGAATTACAGGAGACAGGGCGACAGCCCCAGCATTTT.

There are a few counts of this clone. The chain has TRBV10-3 and TRBJ1-5, with D unclear. Trimming left V 0 bases short and J 7 bases short, with 7 bases between. The CDR3 covers 13 residues. The V gene's germline CDR1 is ENHRY and CDR2 SYGVKD. The CDR3 DNA sequence: TGTGCCATCAGTGAGTCTGGCGTCCAGCCCCAGCATTTT. Its protein is CAISESGVQPQHF.

The chain is built from TRBV29-1 and TRBJ1-1, with a tentative D call TRBD1 (5 bases). V dropped 8 bases and J dropped 1 base, with 14 bases sitting between them. The germline gives CDR1 SQVTM, CDR2 ANQGSEA. The CDR3 is 13 amino acids. The CDR3 sequence: CSTLDRKNTEAFF. In DNA form, the CDR3 reads TGCAGCACTTTAGACAGAAAGAACACTGAAGCTTTCTTT. Full variable domain (outside the CDR3, taken from reference TRBV29-1 and TRBJ1-1): SAVISQKPSRDICQRGTSLTIQCQVDSQVTMMFWYRQQPGQSLTLIATANQGSEATYESGFVIDKFPISRPNLTFSTLTVSNMSPEDSSIYLCSTLDRKNTEAFFGQGTRLTVV.

CDR3 residues: CASSFRAEGTEAFF. The CDR3 nucleotides read TGTGCCAGCAGTTTCCGCGCAGAGGGCACTGAAGCTTTCTTT. V and J are TRBV27 and TRBJ1-1, with D unresolved. V was clipped by 3 bases and J by 4 bases, with 12 bases between them. CDR1 and CDR2 (germline): MNHEY, SMNVEV (reference sequence). CDR3 size: 14 residues.

This chain connects TRBV28 to TRBJ2-5; 8 positions agree with TRBD1. V trimming: 3 bases; J trimming: 2 bases; junction bases outside the gene matches: 5. CDR3 length: 15 amino acids. Per germline, CDR1 MDHEN and CDR2 SYDVKM. CDR3 DNA: TGTGCCAGCAGTTTGGGTGGACAGGGACAAGAGACCCAGTACTTC. Translating gives CASSLGGQGQETQYF.

The chain employs TRBV28 and TRBJ2-7; D may be TRBD2 (5 bases). The CDR3 length is 15 residues. V was trimmed by 5 bases and J by 2 bases, leaving 16 bases between them. CDR1 MDHEN and CDR2 SYDVKM come from the germline V gene. The CDR3: CASSKQGSVAYEQYF. CDR3 DNA: TGTGCCAGCAGTAAACAAGGTAGCGTAGCCTACGAGCAGTACTTC. The full variable domain, in which reference TRBV28 and TRBJ2-7 provide the parts outside the CDR3, is DVKVTQSSRYLVKRTGEKVFLECVQDMDHENMFWYRQDPGLGLRLIYFSYDVKMKEKGDIPEGYSVSREKKERFSLILESASTNQTSMYLCASSKQGSVAYEQYFGPGTRLTVT.

The chain is built from TRBV7-9 and TRBJ2-1; maybe TRBD2 (6 bases). Germline CDR1 and CDR2: SEHNR and FQNEAQ (reference sequence). Trimming left V 5 bases short and J 6 bases short, with 20 bases between. This CDR3 is built from 16 residues. The DNA of the CDR3 is TGTGCCAGCAGCGAACGGAGGGGTTCCCCGCCCAATGAGCAGTTCTTC. It yields the protein CASSERRGSPPNEQFF.

This chain links TRBV9 with TRBJ1-2, with D hard to call. The CDR3 contains 12 residues. V lost 0 bases and J lost 7, with 7 bases in between. Germline loops: CDR1 SGDLS, CDR2 YYNGEE. The CDR3: CASSVEGGGYTF. CDR3 sequence (DNA): TGTGCCAGCAGCGTAGAGGGTGGTGGCTACACCTTC.

This clone was counted once. The chain is built from TRBV5-6 and TRBJ1-4; D unclear. The CDR3 length is 14 residues. The V end was cut by 3 bases, the J end by 3 bases, with 9 bases between. CDR1 is SGHDT, CDR2 YYEEEE, per germline. This chain's CDR3 is CASSSEAPNEKLFF. The CDR3 DNA sequence: TGTGCCAGCAGCTCCGAGGCTCCTAATGAAAAACTGTTTTTT.

V is TRBV19 and J is TRBJ2-3, with 9 bases that match TRBD1. With 6 bases clipped from V and 3 bases from J, the junction kept 4 bases outside the gene matches. CDR1 is LNHDA, CDR2 SQIVND, per germline (reference sequence). The CDR3 contains 14 residues. CDR3 DNA: TGTGCCAGTAGCGTCGGACAGGGGACAGATACGCAGTATTTT. Translating it yields CASSVGQGTDTQYF.

The rearrangement joins TRBV30 to TRBJ2-3; 7 bases are shared with TRBD2. V lost 0 bases to trimming and J lost 2 bases; unmatched junction nucleotides: 2. The CDR3 covers 14 residues. Germline CDR1 is GTSNPN and CDR2 is SVGIG (reference sequence). The CDR3 DNA reads TGTGCCTGGAGTGTAGGACTAGACACAGATACGCAGTATTTT. This codes for CAWSVGLDTDTQYF.

The chain uses TRBV6-5 and TRBJ2-1; no firm D call. Germline CDR1 reads MNHEY; CDR2 reads SVGAGI. This CDR3 contains 14 residues. V lost 6 bases to trimming and J lost 7 bases, with 16 bases between them. The CDR3 region has the DNA TGTGCCAGCAGACGTGAAACAGAACTTAATGAGCAGTTCTTC. Translated: CASRRETELNEQFF.

This rearrangement joins TRBV11-2 to TRBJ2-7, with 8 bases aligning to TRBD2. Germline V CDR1 and CDR2: SGHAT, FQNNGV. This CDR3 contains 16 residues. The V gene end was trimmed by 4 bases and the J gene end by 3 bases; junction bases not matched to a gene: 11. The CDR3 is CASSSQAGEGFYEQYF. The CDR3 nucleotides read TGTGCCAGCAGCTCGCAAGCGGGAGAAGGGTTCTACGAGCAGTACTTC.

As DNA, the CDR3 is TGTGCCAGCAGCAGACTAGCGGGGGGCATGGATACGCAGTATTTT. It translates to CASSRLAGGMDTQYF. The chain has TRBV27 and TRBJ2-3; 13 nucleotides align to TRBD2. With V trimmed by 6 bases and J by 6 bases, 6 bases remained unmatched. The CDR3 is 15 amino acids. In germline, CDR1 is MNHEY, CDR2 SMNVEV (reference sequence).

By proportion, this clone is medium-sized (0.01 to 0.1%). This chain links TRBV2 with TRBJ2-5, with D maybe TRBD1 (6 bases). Trimming cost V 5 bases and J 4 bases, with 17 bases left between them. The CDR3 is 15 residues long. In germline, CDR1 is SNHLY, CDR2 FYNNEI. In DNA, the CDR3 is TGTGCCAGCAGTCCGTCACAGGGATCCCTAGAGACCCAGTACTTC. Protein sequence: CASSPSQGSLETQYF.

This rearrangement joins TRBV5-1 to TRBJ2-3; 8 bases align to TRBD2. V lost 2 bases to trimming and J lost 2 bases; unmatched junction nucleotides: 4. The CDR3 is 15 residues long. The V gene's germline CDR1 is SGHRS and CDR2 YFSETQ. CDR3 DNA sequence: TGCGCCAGCAGCTTCAAGCGGGGGATCACAGATACGCAGTATTTT. Translated: CASSFKRGITDTQYF.

This chain connects TRBV11-3 to TRBJ2-1, with 11 bases lining up with TRBD2. Losses at the gene ends were 1 base for V and 2 bases for J; bases not matched to a gene: 1. The germline V gene has CDR1 SGHNT and CDR2 YENEEA. The length of the CDR3 is 16 residues. The CDR3 loop reads CASSLGGLAAYNEQFF. The CDR3 DNA is TGTGCCAGCAGCTTAGGGGGACTAGCGGCCTACAATGAGCAGTTCTTC. The full variable domain, in which reference TRBV11-3 and TRBJ2-1 provide the parts outside the CDR3, is EAGVVQSPRYKIIEKKQPVAFWCNPISGHNTLYWYLQNLGQGPELLIRYENEEAVDDSQLPKDRFSAERLKGVDSTLKIQPAELGDSAVYLCASSLGGLAAYNEQFFGPGTRLTVL.

This clone was counted a few times. The chain is built from TRBV7-3 and TRBJ2-1; 11 nucleotides match TRBD2. The CDR3 consists of 16 residues. Germline V lookup: CDR1 SGHTA, CDR2 FQGTGA. The junction had 8 bases not matched to a gene; V was cut back by 5 bases and J by 5 bases. CDR3 nucleotides: TGTGCCAGCAGCCTAGCGGGGGGCCTTAATGACAATGAGCAGTTCTTC. Translation: CASSLAGGLNDNEQFF.

This clone was detected only a few times. The gene calls are TRBV7-9 and TRBJ1-6; D is possibly TRBD1 (6 bases). The germline V and J ends were trimmed by 2 bases and 10 bases, with 15 bases remaining between them. The CDR3 loop spans 15 amino acids. Germline CDR1 SEHNR, CDR2 FQNEAQ (reference sequence). This CDR3 is CASSLSGTSLSPLHF. In DNA, the CDR3 is TGTGCCAGCAGCTTATCCGGGACATCCCTCTCACCCCTCCACTTT.

This sequence joins TRBV6-1 and TRBJ1-1; unclear D gene. This CDR3 region has 13 residues. Germline CDR1 and CDR2: MNHNS and SASEGT. The ends were cut back, 3 bases at V and 0 bases at J, with 5 bases in the middle. As DNA, the CDR3 is TGTGCCAGCAGTGACACCGTGAACACTGAAGCTTTCTTT. This sequence encodes CASSDTVNTEAFF.